The TCR beta chain under discussion was sequenced for a study of CD8 T cells in Susac syndrome. Germline values: CDR1 DFQATT, CDR2 SNEGSKA (reference sequence). The CDR3 has 15 amino acids. V lost 4 bases, J lost 6 bases, and 21 bases lay in between. Multiple sclerosis controls were treatment-naive patients with stable or active relapsing-remitting disease. Random hexamers were used to reverse transcribe 0.5 to 1 ug of RNA. The method of amplification for TCR beta CDR3 was immunoSEQ multiplex PCR, covering 54 Vbeta and 13 Jbeta. MiXCR, applied by TCRdb to the immunoSEQ multiplex PCR reads, yields one record per CDR3 protein. Among under 200,000 distinct CDR3 sequences, about 95% were seen once, and the ten largest hold about 0.15%.

The chain employs TRBV20-1 and TRBJ1-1; possible D gene TRBD1, 5 bases. Sequencing used CD8+ T cells from PBMCs. This clonotype originated in a human donor with multiple sclerosis. The CDR3 region has the DNA TGCAGTGCTATACCCACCGGGAGGGGATACGCTGAAGCTTTCTTT. Its protein product is CSAIPTGRGYAEAFF.